This T cell receptor beta chain was identified during a study of early T cells in non-severe SARS-CoV-2 infection. Germline-derived CDR1 and CDR2 are LNHNV and YYDKDF (reference sequence). This CDR3 is built from 14 residues. V dropped 8 bases and J dropped 7 bases, with 18 bases sitting between them. TCRdb reprocessed the 5' RACE reads via MiXCR and lists one record per CDR3 protein. The table lists around 60,000 distinct CDR3 sequences, roughly an eighth of them singletons, with approximately 9.6% in the top ten. The chain carries TRBV15 and TRBJ2-1; tentatively, D is TRBD2 (6 bases). What was sequenced was whole blood. The TCR was taken from an adult who was a healthcare worker with PCR-confirmed SARS-CoV-2 infection or an uninfected control (not recorded which). The CDR3 loop reads CATDGTPPGNEQFF. CDR3 bases: TGTGCCACCGACGGGACTCCCCCAGGGAATGAGCAGTTCTTC.